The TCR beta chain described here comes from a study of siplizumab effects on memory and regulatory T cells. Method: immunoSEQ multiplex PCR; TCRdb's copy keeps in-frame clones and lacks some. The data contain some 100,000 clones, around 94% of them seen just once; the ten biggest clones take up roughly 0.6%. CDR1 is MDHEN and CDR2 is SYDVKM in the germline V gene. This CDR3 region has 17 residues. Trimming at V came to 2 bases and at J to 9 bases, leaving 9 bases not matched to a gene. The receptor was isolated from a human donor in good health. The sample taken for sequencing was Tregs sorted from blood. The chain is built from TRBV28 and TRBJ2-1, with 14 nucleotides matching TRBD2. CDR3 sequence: CASSLGVRLAGGSEQFF. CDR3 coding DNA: TGTGCCAGCAGTTTAGGTGTAAGACTAGCGGGAGGGTCTGAGCAGTTCTTC.